A single sample is the source of the 14 T cell receptor beta chains below, sequenced in a study of shared clonotypes between healthy human individuals. Method: immunoSEQ multiplex PCR; TCRdb's copy keeps in-frame clones and lacks some. The sample consists of hundreds of thousands of clones, 90% to 97% of them appearing once. Sequencing input: naive CD4+ T cells sorted from blood. The subset denotes: CD45RA+ positively selected. The receptors shown here come from a young woman in good health.

This sequence joins TRBV28 and TRBJ2-5; the D is unclear. The last part of the DNA fits TRBJ2-7 better; the J call may be wrong. This CDR3 contains 11 residues. Germline V CDR1 and CDR2: MDHEN, SYDVKM. The CDR3 here is CASSTHYEQYF. The CDR3 region has the DNA TGTGCCAGCAGTACCCACTACGAGCAGTACTTC.

The chain has TRBV7-2 and TRBJ2-7; 7 bases match TRBD1. Germline-derived CDR1 and CDR2 are SGHTA and FQGNSA. The CDR3 covers 14 residues. Trimming took 0 bases from V and 6 from J; bases not matched to a gene: 5. The CDR3: CASSLASGGGEQYF. CDR3 in DNA: TGTGCCAGCAGCTTAGCTTCAGGGGGTGGCGAGCAGTACTTC. The full variable domain, in which reference TRBV7-2 and TRBJ2-7 provide the parts outside the CDR3, is GAGVSQSPSNKVTEKGKDVELRCDPISGHTALYWYRQSLGQGLEFLIYFQGNSAPDKSGLPSDRFSAERTGGSVSTLTIQRTQQEDSAVYLCASSLASGGGEQYFGPGTRLTVT.

J is TRBJ2-1 and V is TRBV4-1, with D possibly TRBD1 on 5 matching bases. The CDR3 has 18 amino acids. Germline CDR1 and CDR2: MGHRA and YSYEKL. V was shortened by 4 bases and J by 0 bases, with 19 bases between the two germline ends. The DNA for the CDR3 is TGCGCCAGCAGCCCTCTAAGGGGTCAGGCTGGCTCCTACAATGAGCAGTTCTTC. Its translation is CASSPLRGQAGSYNEQFF.

This clone has a single count. This chain connects TRBV7-9 to TRBJ2-7; 7 nucleotides line up with TRBD2. The CDR3 has 17 residues. The V gene end was trimmed by 5 bases and the J gene end by 0 bases; junction bases not matched to a gene: 13. CDR1 is SEHNR, CDR2 FQNEAQ, per germline (reference sequence). The CDR3 DNA reads TGTGCCAGCAGCCCCCGTGGGGGGAGGGATGGCTCCTACGAGCAGTACTTC. Residues: CASSPRGGRDGSYEQYF.

This chain links TRBV28 with TRBJ1-1, with D possibly TRBD1 on 5 matching bases. This CDR3 contains 14 residues. V lost 1 base to trimming and J lost 1 base, with 7 bases between them. Germline values: CDR1 MDHEN, CDR2 SYDVKM. The CDR3 region is CASSLSGENTEAFF. The CDR3 DNA reads TGTGCCAGCAGTTTATCGGGGGAGAACACTGAAGCTTTCTTT.

The J gene is TRBJ1-4, the V gene TRBV14; possibly TRBD1 for D (5 bases). In germline, CDR1 is SGHDN, CDR2 FVKESK. The CDR3 runs to 17 residues. With 2 bases removed from V and 3 bases from J, the gap between germline ends came to 16 bases. The CDR3 protein is CASSQRALGQPNEKLFF. The CDR3 DNA reads as TGTGCCAGCAGCCAAAGAGCATTGGGGCAGCCTAATGAAAAACTGTTTTTT.

The count of this clone is one. CDR3 sequence (DNA): TGTGCCAGCAGTGAAAGTAGGTCTAGCGGTACTTTTTACGAGCAGTACTTC. Translated, it gives CASSESRSSGTFYEQYF. The V gene is TRBV6-1, the J gene TRBJ2-7, with TRBD2 identical over 7 bases. This CDR3 region has 17 residues. V shed 2 bases, J shed 4 bases, and the junction held 14 bases outside the gene matches. The germline CDR1 and CDR2 sequences are MNHNS and SASEGT.

This clone was picked up a small number of times. Other DNA sequences in this sample translate to the same CDR3. The chain is built from TRBV9 and TRBJ1-1; no clear D. The CDR3 is made up of 13 amino acids. Trimming took off 0 bases at V and 1 base at J, with 4 bases between the two ends. Germline V gene lookup returns CDR1 SGDLS and CDR2 YYNGEE. This CDR3 reads CASSVVSNTEAFF. In nucleotides, the CDR3 is TGTGCCAGCAGCGTAGTGTCGAACACTGAAGCTTTCTTT.

This chain's CDR3 is CASSQQTGSYGYTF. DNA for the CDR3: TGTGCCAGCAGCCAGCAGACAGGCTCCTATGGCTACACCTTC. V usage is TRBV28 and J usage is TRBJ1-2; D is possibly TRBD1 (6 bases). CDR3 length: 14 residues. Germline CDR1 is MDHEN and CDR2 is SYDVKM. Deletions cut 6 bases from V and 4 bases from J, with 15 bases between.

The chain recombines TRBV7-9 with TRBJ1-1; D call uncertain. The V end was cut by 0 bases, the J end by 3 bases, with 5 bases between. Germline CDR1 is SEHNR and CDR2 is FQNEAQ (reference sequence). There are 13 residues in the CDR3. The DNA for the CDR3 is TGTGCCAGCAGCTTAGCCCAGGACACTGAAGCTTTCTTT. This sequence encodes CASSLAQDTEAFF.

The gene calls are TRBV6-1 and TRBJ2-3, with D uncertain. CDR1 MNHNS and CDR2 SASEGT come from the germline V gene. The CDR3 extends over 11 amino acids. Trimming left V 6 bases short and J 11 bases short, with 12 bases between. The CDR3 coding sequence is TGTGCCAGCAGCCAGCTCTTGCGGCAGTATTTT. Translating gives CASSQLLRQYF.

The chain combines TRBV2 with TRBJ2-1; the match to TRBD2 covers 11 bases. Germline loops: CDR1 SNHLY, CDR2 FYNNEI. Germline trimming cut 8 bases from V and 3 bases from J; bases unmatched to any gene: 3. This CDR3 region has 14 residues. In nucleotides, the CDR3 is TGTGCCAGCCGCGGGACTAGCGGCTACAATGAGCAGTTCTTC. Residues: CASRGTSGYNEQFF. Full variable domain (outside the CDR3, taken from reference TRBV2 and TRBJ2-1): EPEVTQTPSHQVTQMGQEVILRCVPISNHLYFYWYRQILGQKVEFLVSFYNNEISEKSEIFDDQFSVERPDGSNFTLKIRSTKLEDSAMYFCASRGTSGYNEQFFGPGTRLTVL.

This clone appeared once. The chain employs TRBV19 and TRBJ2-5, with TRBD1 as a possible D gene (6 bases). The J call may not be correct, given that the DNA end is closer to TRBJ2-7. The CDR3 runs to 15 residues. Germline values: CDR1 LNHDA, CDR2 SQIVND (reference sequence). The CDR3: CAGNLTGKSSYEQYF. CDR3 DNA sequence: TGTGCCGGGAACCTAACAGGGAAGAGCTCCTACGAGCAGTACTTC.

As for this clone: Other nucleotide sequences in the sample specify the same CDR3. The chain recombines TRBV19 with TRBJ1-5, with no clear D. This CDR3 spans 13 amino acids. Per the germline V gene, CDR1 is LNHDA and CDR2 is SQIVND (reference sequence). Trimming pared 7 bases from V and 2 bases from J, leaving 9 bases between. This chain's CDR3 is CASTGLGNQPQHF. The CDR3 nucleotides are TGTGCCAGTACGGGTTTAGGCAATCAGCCCCAGCATTTT. The whole variable domain, remainder taken from reference TRBV19 and TRBJ1-5, is DGGITQSPKYLFRKEGQNVTLSCEQNLNHDAMYWYRQDPGQGLRLIYYSQIVNDFQKGDIAEGYSVSREKKESFPLTVTSAQKNPTAFYLCASTGLGNQPQHFGDGTRLSIL.